This T cell receptor beta chain was observed in a study of OX40 agonist ivuxolimab in advanced cancers. Produced via immunoSEQ multiplex PCR; TCRdb's table is partial and in-frame only. The sample has 60,000 to 85,000 clones; about three quarters are singletons. The CDR3 runs 15 residues. The V and J ends lost 4 bases and 1 base respectively, with 10 bases between them. Germline-derived CDR1 and CDR2 are MNHEY and SMNVEV (reference sequence). The rearrangement links TRBV27 to TRBJ1-4; D remains unclear. Specimen: CD4+ or CD8+ T cells sorted from blood, collected in a trial of the OX40 agonist ivuxolimab. This sequence originates from an adult with an advanced solid tumor such as melanoma, head and neck, liver or kidney cancer. CDR3 DNA: TGTGCCAGCAGTTCCCCGGGAATAACTAATGAAAAACTGTTTTTT. Amino acids: CASSSPGITNEKLFF.